The 4 T cell receptor beta chains presented below share a single source sample, sequenced in a study of CD8 T cells in Susac syndrome. Random hexamers were used to reverse transcribe the RNA input (0.5 to 1 ug). TCRdb re-called the immunoSEQ multiplex PCR reads through MiXCR, storing one row per CDR3 protein. The sample includes around 69,000 distinct CDR3 sequences, 90% to 95% seen only once; the top ten take 0.35% to 0.5%. The sequencing input was CD8+ T cells from PBMCs. The receptors stem from a human donor with Susac syndrome.

The chain joins TRBV5-4 to TRBJ2-1, with D perhaps assigned TRBD1 or TRBD2 (5 bases each). V was cut by 3 bases and J by 0 bases, with 13 bases left in between. The germline V gene encodes CDR1 SGHNT and CDR2 YYREEE (reference sequence). There are 16 residues in the CDR3. The CDR3, as DNA: TGTGCCAGCAGCTGGGCGCCAGGGAGCTCCTACAATGAGCAGTTCTTC. It encodes CASSWAPGSSYNEQFF.

The chain couples TRBV19 to TRBJ1-2; 8 bases are shared with TRBD1. Germline trimming cut 7 bases from V and 7 bases from J; bases unmatched to any gene: 5. Germline CDR1 is LNHDA and CDR2 is SQIVND (reference sequence). This CDR3 spans 12 amino acids. This CDR3 reads CASIAGGSGYTF. As DNA, the CDR3 is TGTGCCAGTATAGCAGGGGGCTCTGGCTACACCTTC.

The gene calls are TRBV24-1 and TRBJ2-1; perhaps TRBD2 as D (6 bases). Trimming stripped 5 bases from V and 6 bases from J, with 16 bases between. This CDR3 has 15 residues. The germline V gene has CDR1 KGHDR and CDR2 SFDVKD. The CDR3 protein is CATSVGSRETNEQFF. The CDR3 DNA is TGTGCCACCAGTGTGGGGTCCCGGGAGACCAATGAGCAGTTCTTC.

The chain is built from TRBV28 and TRBJ2-7; D is possibly TRBD1 or TRBD2 (5 bases each). This CDR3 has 15 amino acids. V was cut by 5 bases and J by 2 bases, with 16 bases left in between. Germline CDR1 MDHEN, CDR2 SYDVKM. CDR3 nucleotides: TGTGCCAGCAGTATGGGGGACCATACCCCCTACGAGCAGTACTTC. It translates to CASSMGDHTPYEQYF.